One and the same sample provided the 5 T cell receptor beta chains below, sequenced in a study of beta chain features in type 1 diabetes. The isolated RNA, all of it, was reverse transcribed, so expressed TCRB transcripts were what got sequenced. Repertoires were generated with immunoSEQ multiplex PCR, while TCRdb's copy carries only in-frame clones and drops some. The sample holds 810,000 or so clones, 17% seen once. The sample taken for sequencing was naive CD4+ T cells from blood. The receptors were gathered from a young woman in good health.

This clone was observed a handful of times. The CDR3 coding sequence is TGTGCCAGCAGTTCAATCGCCTCGTCAATCTACGAGCAGTACTTC. Amino acids: CASSSIASSIYEQYF. The J gene is TRBJ2-7, the V gene TRBV27; D unresolved. Per the germline V gene, CDR1 is MNHEY and CDR2 is SMNVEV (reference sequence). The germline V and J ends were trimmed by 4 bases and 3 bases, with 16 bases remaining between them. This CDR3 region has 15 residues.

In its sample, this clone was seen a few times. The chain has TRBV10-3 and TRBJ2-7; 16 nucleotides line up with TRBD2. In germline, CDR1 is ENHRY, CDR2 SYGVKD. This CDR3 contains 16 residues. The V gene end was trimmed by 7 bases and the J gene end by 6 bases; junction bases not matched to a gene: 9. The CDR3 here is CAITPGLAGGAAEQYF. CDR3 sequence (DNA): TGTGCCATCACCCCGGGACTAGCGGGAGGGGCAGCCGAGCAGTACTTC.

This sequence joins TRBV18 and TRBJ2-5, with TRBD2 matching over 9 bases. CDR1 KGHSH and CDR2 LQKENI come from the germline V gene. The V gene end was trimmed by 4 bases and the J gene end by 0 bases; junction bases not matched to a gene: 3. The CDR3 contains 15 residues. The chain's CDR3 is CASSRAGGDQETQYF. The CDR3, as DNA: TGTGCCAGCTCACGAGCGGGAGGCGACCAAGAGACCCAGTACTTC.

V gene TRBV7-2 combines with J gene TRBJ2-6; D call uncertain. CDR1 is SGHTA and CDR2 is FQGNSA in the germline V gene. The CDR3 spans 13 residues. Between the trimmed V and J ends, which lost 4 bases and 2 bases, there was a span of 3 bases. DNA for the CDR3: TGTGCCAGCAGCTCCACTGGGGCCAACGTCCTGACTTTC. Protein: CASSSTGANVLTF.

This clone was seen a few times. The V gene is TRBV29-1, the J gene TRBJ2-3; D possibly corresponds to TRBD1 (5 bases). The CDR3 extends over 13 amino acids. Trimming removed 4 bases from V and 2 bases from J, with 10 bases in between. From germline, CDR1 is SQVTM and CDR2 ANQGSEA. This CDR3 is CSVAQGTTDTQYF. Written as DNA, the CDR3 is TGCAGCGTTGCCCAGGGTACCACAGATACGCAGTATTTT.